The 24 T cell receptor beta chains below were found in one sample sequenced in a study of shared clonotypes between healthy human individuals. Sequencing was performed with immunoSEQ multiplex PCR; in TCRdb, only in-frame clones are kept and a portion is missing. Of some 1.5 million clones listed, more than 95% are singletons. Source material: naive CD4+ T cells sorted from blood. As for subset: CD45RA+ positively selected. The source is a young man in good health.

The V call is TRBV5-1, the J call TRBJ2-5, with D unresolved. Germline V gene data show CDR1 as SGHRS and CDR2 as YFSETQ. The V end lost 7 bases, the J end lost 5 bases, and 12 bases lay between the germline ends. CDR3 size: 12 residues. The CDR3 reads CASAYNGETQYF. The CDR3 DNA follows: TGCGCCAGCGCATATAATGGGGAGACCCAGTACTTC.

V usage is TRBV18 and J usage is TRBJ2-2, with 7 bases aligning to TRBD1. CDR1 KGHSH and CDR2 LQKENI come from the germline V gene. Trimming took 3 bases from V and 4 from J; bases not matched to a gene: 8. The CDR3 spans 16 residues. The CDR3 here is CASSPRQGRFTGELFF. CDR3 coding DNA: TGTGCCAGCTCACCCCGACAGGGACGTTTCACCGGGGAGCTGTTTTTT.

This chain connects TRBV5-1 to TRBJ1-4; possible D gene TRBD1, 6 bases. Germline-derived CDR1 and CDR2 are SGHRS and YFSETQ. The ends were cut back, 5 bases at V and 3 bases at J, with 11 bases in the middle. This CDR3 contains 14 residues. The DNA for the CDR3 is TGCGCCAGCAGTCCTAGACAGGCTAATGAAAAACTGTTTTTT. It codes for CASSPRQANEKLFF.

The rearrangement joins TRBV5-1 to TRBJ1-1; a possible D gene is TRBD1 (6 bases). The CDR3 is 16 residues long. Trimming left V 2 bases short and J 1 base short, with 15 bases between. Germline V gene lookup returns CDR1 SGHRS and CDR2 YFSETQ. The CDR3, as DNA: TGCGCCAGCAGCTTCGGGACACTGGTTGGGAACACTGAAGCTTTCTTT. Translated, it gives CASSFGTLVGNTEAFF.

This chain connects TRBV7-8 to TRBJ2-3; TRBD2 might be the D (5 bases). CDR3 length: 12 amino acids. V was shortened by 8 bases and J by 6 bases, with 12 bases between the two germline ends. The germline CDR1 and CDR2 sequences are SGHVS and FQNEAQ. In DNA, the CDR3 is TGTGCCAGCGCCGGACTGGGCGATACGCAGTATTTT. As protein: CASAGLGDTQYF.

The chain has TRBV19 and TRBJ1-4, with D tentatively TRBD1 (5 bases). Between the trimmed V and J ends, which lost 4 bases and 4 bases, there was a span of 7 bases. There are 13 residues in the CDR3. Looked up from germline, CDR1 is LNHDA and CDR2 is SQIVND (reference sequence). CDR3 sequence: CASSKRGNEKLFF. In DNA, the CDR3 is TGTGCCAGTAGTAAGAGGGGTAATGAAAAACTGTTTTTT.

The chain carries TRBV18 and TRBJ2-7; TRBD1 matches 7 bases. The CDR3 has 15 amino acids. Germline V gene data show CDR1 as KGHSH and CDR2 as LQKENI. The ends lost 2 bases at V and 2 bases at J; junction bases unmatched: 6. The CDR3 DNA follows: TGTGCCAGCTCACCAAGTCGGACAGGAACCTACGAGCAGTACTTC. Residues: CASSPSRTGTYEQYF.

V is TRBV5-4 and J is TRBJ2-5; D ambiguous. Germline assignment: CDR1 SGHNT and CDR2 YYREEE (reference sequence). Trimming pared 3 bases from V and 3 bases from J, leaving 15 bases between. There are 15 residues in the CDR3. CDR3 coding DNA: TGTGCCAGCAGCTCCCGAAAGTTAGGAGAAGAGACCCAGTACTTC. Its translation is CASSSRKLGEETQYF.

This sequence joins TRBV5-1 and TRBJ1-2, with D possibly matching TRBD1 (6 bases). V lost 0 bases to trimming and J lost 7 bases, with 16 bases between them. The CDR3 extends over 15 amino acids. Germline V gene data show CDR1 as SGHRS and CDR2 as YFSETQ. Here the CDR3 DNA reads TGCGCCAGCAGCTTGGAGGGAGGGGGTCTGAGTGGCTACACCTTC. As protein: CASSLEGGGLSGYTF.

As concerns this clone: Germline is not matched at one junction end, which may reflect a read error. The chain uses TRBV19 and TRBJ1-2; the D is unclear. CDR1 is LNHDA, CDR2 SQIVND, per germline (reference sequence). This CDR3 has 11 residues. In nucleotides, the CDR3 is TGTGCCACTAGTTGGTCCTATGGCTACACCTTC. Translation gives CATSWSYGYTF.

The chain uses TRBV27 and TRBJ1-2; 9 positions match TRBD1. The CDR3 is made up of 15 amino acids. Per the germline V gene, CDR1 is MNHEY and CDR2 is SMNVEV (reference sequence). Unmatched junction bases numbered 8, after V lost 4 bases and J lost 5 bases. CDR3 region: CASSSKGQGRYGYTF. The CDR3 DNA reads as TGTGCCAGCAGTTCAAAGGGACAGGGTCGTTATGGCTACACCTTC.

Comments on this clone: Other DNA sequences in the same sample also yield this CDR3. The CDR3 reads CSVVGGADTQYF. The CDR3 nucleotides read TGCAGCGTGGTGGGAGGCGCAGATACGCAGTATTTT. The V gene is TRBV29-1, the J gene TRBJ2-3; a possible D gene is TRBD2 (6 bases). This CDR3 is built from 12 residues. Germline-derived CDR1 and CDR2 are SQVTM and ANQGSEA. V was trimmed by 6 bases and J by 4 bases, leaving 11 bases between them.

The table lists this clone with a count of one. This chain joins TRBV18 and TRBJ2-1, with TRBD2 matching over 7 bases. Unmatched junction bases numbered 15, after V lost 5 bases and J lost 8 bases. Germline V gives CDR1 KGHSH, CDR2 LQKENI. The CDR3 covers 16 residues. CDR3 residues: CASSSWAGVEVYEQFF. The CDR3 nucleotides are TGTGCCAGCTCATCCTGGGCGGGAGTAGAGGTCTATGAGCAGTTCTTC. Full variable domain (rest looked up from reference TRBV18 and TRBJ2-1): NAGVMQNPRHLVRRRGQEARLRCSPMKGHSHVYWYRQLPEEGLKFMVYLQKENIIDESGMPKERFSAEFPKEGPSILRIQQVVRGDSAAYFCASSSWAGVEVYEQFFGPGTRLTVL.

To note about this clone: The sample holds other DNA sequences that translate to the same CDR3. The J gene is TRBJ2-7, the V gene TRBV5-1; D is ambiguous. The CDR3 is 13 residues long. Germline-derived CDR1 and CDR2 are SGHRS and YFSETQ. Trimming stripped 0 bases from V and 0 bases from J, with 4 bases between. The CDR3 here is CASSLASSYEQYF. CDR3 nucleotides: TGCGCCAGCAGCTTGGCTAGCTCCTACGAGCAGTACTTC.

The chain recombines TRBV2 with TRBJ2-7; TRBD2 aligns across 8 bases. The V segment lost 7 bases and the J segment 0 bases; nucleotides outside the gene matches: 11. The CDR3 loop spans 16 amino acids. The V gene's germline CDR1 is SNHLY and CDR2 FYNNEI. Here the CDR3 DNA reads TGTGCCAGCAAAAAAGCGGGACTAGAGAGCTCCTACGAGCAGTACTTC. The encoded protein is CASKKAGLESSYEQYF.

This chain joins TRBV7-9 and TRBJ1-2, with D unclear. CDR3 length equals 14 residues. Germline CDR1 reads SEHNR; CDR2 reads FQNEAQ (reference sequence). V lost 3 bases, J lost 6 bases, and 14 bases lay in between. CDR3 DNA: TGTGCCAGCAGCTTTACCGCTGCCTTGGATGGCTACACCTTC. Translated, it gives CASSFTAALDGYTF.

The chain has TRBV28 and TRBJ1-2; 10 nucleotides line up with TRBD1. This CDR3 has 15 residues. V shed 1 base, J shed 3 bases, and the junction held 2 bases outside the gene matches. From germline, CDR1 is MDHEN and CDR2 SYDVKM. For the CDR3, the DNA is TGTGCCAGCAGTTTATCAGGACAGGGGGACTATGGCTACACCTTC. Its protein product is CASSLSGQGDYGYTF.

The chain is built from TRBV18 and TRBJ1-5; 7 bases align to TRBD1. Germline V gives CDR1 KGHSH, CDR2 LQKENI. The V and J ends lost 6 bases and 5 bases, in that order; junction bases with no gene match: 7. This CDR3 contains 14 residues. The CDR3 loop reads CASSRQGVDQPQHF. CDR3 sequence (DNA): TGTGCCAGCTCCCGACAGGGAGTCGATCAGCCCCAGCATTTT.

The rearrangement joins TRBV5-1 to TRBJ2-7, with 15 positions matching TRBD2. This CDR3 region has 17 residues. V dropped 3 bases and J dropped 3; count of bases not matched to a gene: 7. CDR1 is SGHRS and CDR2 is YFSETQ in the germline V gene. CDR3 in DNA: TGCGCCAGCAGCTGGGGACTAGCGGGAGGTTTGGTCTACGAGCAGTACTTC. Translating it yields CASSWGLAGGLVYEQYF.

This chain uses TRBV11-2 with TRBJ2-2, with 7 bases that match TRBD2. Germline V lookup: CDR1 SGHAT, CDR2 FQNNGV. J lost 5 bases, V lost 5 bases, and 11 bases had no gene match. The CDR3 has 16 residues. The CDR3 region is CASSRRTQGGTGELFF. The CDR3 DNA is TGTGCCAGCAGCCGGAGGACGCAGGGAGGGACCGGGGAGCTGTTTTTT.

The chain employs TRBV5-1 and TRBJ2-1; TRBD1 agrees at 8 bases. V lost 0 bases, J lost 0 bases, and 2 bases stayed unmatched. Germline CDR1 SGHRS, CDR2 YFSETQ. The CDR3 totals 16 residues. For the CDR3, the DNA is TGCGCCAGCAGCTTGGCGGGACAGGTCTCCTACAATGAGCAGTTCTTC. This codes for CASSLAGQVSYNEQFF. The entire variable domain, with the rest obtained from reference TRBV5-1 and TRBJ2-1, is as follows: KAGVTQTPRYLIKTRGQQVTLSCSPISGHRSVSWYQQTPGQGLQFLFEYFSETQRNKGNFPGRFSGRQFSNSRSEMNVSTLELGDSALYLCASSLAGQVSYNEQFFGPGTRLTVL.

The rearrangement links TRBV11-2 to TRBJ1-5; TRBD1 matches 7 bases. With V trimmed by 3 bases and J by 3 bases, 2 bases remained unmatched. The CDR3 extends over 14 amino acids. Germline V gene sequence: CDR1 SGHAT, CDR2 FQNNGV. For the CDR3, the DNA is TGTGCCAGCAGCTTCGGACAGGCCAATCAGCCCCAGCATTTT. It specifies CASSFGQANQPQHF.

V and J are TRBV7-9 and TRBJ2-2, with 7 bases aligning to TRBD1. With V trimmed by 5 bases and J by 6 bases, 9 bases remained unmatched. Germline CDR1 is SEHNR and CDR2 is FQNEAQ (reference sequence). This CDR3 has 15 amino acids. CDR3 nucleotide sequence: TGTGCCAGCAGCCCGAGACAGGGTCTGGCCGGGGAGCTGTTTTTT. Translating it yields CASSPRQGLAGELFF.

This clone is a singleton in its sample. The chain uses TRBV10-3 and TRBJ2-7; TRBD2 agrees at 10 bases. The V gene end was trimmed by 3 bases and the J gene end by 8 bases; junction bases not matched to a gene: 10. In germline, CDR1 is ENHRY, CDR2 SYGVKD. The length of the CDR3 is 15 residues. This CDR3 is CAISDLAGDILKQYF. The CDR3 DNA follows: TGTGCCATCAGTGACCTAGCGGGAGACATTTTGAAGCAGTACTTC.